The next 18 T cell receptor beta chains were all read from a single sample in a study of low-dose radiotherapy and immunotherapy resistance in tumors. Time point meaning: before trial treatment. TRAV and TRBV primers primed cDNA for both TCRalpha and TCRbeta. PCR amplification of the TCRs was performed with Phusion for 20 to 25 PCR cycles, and it relied on a constant-region primer together with a V-primer adapter. TCRdb used MiXCR to reprocess the reads, holding one entry per CDR3 protein. This sample carries tens of thousands of distinct CDR3 sequences, approximately 25% of them seen once, and the ten largest clones take approximately 5.7%. Sequenced material: PBMCs, taken before treatment. These receptor sequences come from a male donor with prostate cancer.

The chain employs TRBV3-1 and TRBJ1-6; weak D call: TRBD1 (5 bases). The CDR3 runs 18 residues. In germline, CDR1 is LGHDT, CDR2 YNNKEL (reference sequence). Trimming took off 4 bases at V and 0 bases at J, with 16 bases between the two ends. CDR3: CASSLQPGASSYNSPLHF. The CDR3 DNA reads TGTGCCAGCAGCCTCCAGCCCGGGGCCAGCTCCTATAATTCACCCCTCCACTTT.

This clonotype turned up a few times. The genes are TRBV24-1 and TRBJ2-3, with no clear D. Germline V gene lookup returns CDR1 KGHDR and CDR2 SFDVKD. V was pared by 4 bases and J by 7 bases, with 5 bases between. This CDR3 region has 11 residues. CDR3 sequence (DNA): TGTGCCACCAGTGAAGGTTATACGCAGTATTTT. Translation gives CATSEGYTQYF.

Within the sample, this clonotype is medium-sized. This sequence joins TRBV28 and TRBJ1-5; no clear D. The CDR3 has 15 amino acids. V was cut by 3 bases and J by 2 bases, with 11 bases left in between. From germline, CDR1 is MDHEN and CDR2 SYDVKM. The DNA of the CDR3 is TGTGCCAGCAGTTTGACCTCTGGGCGCAATCAGCCCCAGCATTTT. This codes for CASSLTSGRNQPQHF.

The table lists this clonotype with many counts. V and J are TRBV19 and TRBJ1-2; possibly TRBD1 for D (5 bases). The CDR3 has 14 residues. Germline CDR1 and CDR2: LNHDA and SQIVND (reference sequence). V was trimmed by 3 bases and J by 3 bases, leaving 11 bases between them. The CDR3 nucleotides are TGTGCCAGTAGTATTAGGGGTTACCACTATGGCTACACCTTC. Translating gives CASSIRGYHYGYTF. The entire variable domain, with the rest obtained from reference TRBV19 and TRBJ1-2, is as follows: DGGITQSPKYLFRKEGQNVTLSCEQNLNHDAMYWYRQDPGQGLRLIYYSQIVNDFQKGDIAEGYSVSREKKESFPLTVTSAQKNPTAFYLCASSIRGYHYGYTFGSGTRLTVV.

This clonotype was seen at least ten times. V is TRBV19 and J is TRBJ2-2; 7 positions agree with TRBD2. V lost 4 bases to trimming and J lost 7 bases; unmatched junction nucleotides: 18. Germline V gene lookup returns CDR1 LNHDA and CDR2 SQIVND (reference sequence). This CDR3 region has 18 residues. CDR3 DNA: TGTGCCAGTAGTACCTCCCCCGCGGGAGCCACGATAGGCGGGGAGCTGTTTTTT. The encoded protein is CASSTSPAGATIGGELFF.

This clonotype was found many times. This chain links TRBV5-1 with TRBJ2-2; 8 positions match TRBD2. Germline V lookup: CDR1 SGHRS, CDR2 YFSETQ. The CDR3 sequence is 16 residues long. J lost 0 bases, V lost 3 bases, and 4 bases had no gene match. The CDR3 sequence: CASSSPGLANTGELFF. The CDR3 DNA reads TGCGCCAGCAGCTCCCCGGGACTAGCGAACACCGGGGAGCTGTTTTTT.

Many counts were recorded for this clonotype. This rearrangement joins TRBV7-9 to TRBJ2-1; 8 bases map to TRBD1. The CDR3 is made up of 14 amino acids. V was clipped by 5 bases and J by 8 bases; unmatched bases: 8. Germline assignment: CDR1 SEHNR and CDR2 FQNEAQ (reference sequence). The CDR3 DNA follows: TGTGCCAGCAGCGTTTGGACAGGGAACCATGAGCAGTTCTTC. Residues: CASSVWTGNHEQFF.

Many counts were recorded for this clonotype. This chain uses TRBV5-1 with TRBJ1-4; D not certain. The CDR3 is made up of 15 amino acids. V dropped 4 bases and J dropped 8 bases, with 18 bases sitting between them. Germline V gene data show CDR1 as SGHRS and CDR2 as YFSETQ. CDR3 sequence: CASSRTGPSTEKLFF. DNA for the CDR3: TGCGCCAGCAGCCGCACCGGGCCGAGTACGGAAAAACTGTTTTTT.

This clonotype was seen ten or more times. The chain uses TRBV28 and TRBJ2-7, with 12 bases fitting TRBD1. V shed 1 base, J shed 9 bases, and the junction held 7 bases outside the gene matches. Germline V gene data show CDR1 as MDHEN and CDR2 as SYDVKM. The CDR3 has 15 amino acids. The CDR3 protein is CASSLFGTGGEGQYF. The CDR3 nucleotides read TGTGCCAGCAGTTTATTTGGGACAGGGGGCGAGGGGCAGTACTTC.

This clonotype has only one observation. With a much larger clone just one base away, this may be a read error. The chain carries TRBV28 and TRBJ2-7; D possibly uses TRBD1 or TRBD2 (5 bases each). V was cut by 6 bases and J by 3 bases, with 12 bases left in between. Per the germline V gene, CDR1 is MDHEN and CDR2 is SYDVKM. This CDR3 has 13 amino acids. The CDR3 region has the DNA TGTGCCAGCAGAGGGACGAAAAACTACGAGCAGTACTTC. It specifies CASRGTKNYEQYF.

This clonotype was seen ten or more times. This rearrangement joins TRBV27 to TRBJ2-7, with a possible D match to TRBD1 (6 bases). The length of the CDR3 is 18 residues. Trimming left V 0 bases short and J 0 bases short, with 18 bases between. Germline V lookup: CDR1 MNHEY, CDR2 SMNVEV (reference sequence). The CDR3 reads CASSLSIGTTFSSYEQYF. The CDR3 bases are TGTGCCAGCAGTTTATCGATCGGGACAACTTTTAGCTCCTACGAGCAGTACTTC.

A word on this clonotype: It differs at one base from a far larger clone, so likely a read error. The chain combines TRBV7-2 with TRBJ2-7, with 9 positions matching TRBD1. With V trimmed by 4 bases and J by 7 bases, 8 bases remained unmatched. The CDR3 loop spans 14 amino acids. Germline assignment: CDR1 SGHTA and CDR2 FQGNSA. CDR3 in amino acids: CASSSGQGSWEQYF. The DNA of the CDR3 is TGTGCCAGCAGCTCGGGACAGGGAAGTTGGGAGCAGTACTTC.

This chain uses TRBV14 with TRBJ1-6; TRBD1 matches at 8 bases. The germline CDR1 and CDR2 sequences are SGHDN and FVKESK. V dropped 3 bases and J dropped 8; count of bases not matched to a gene: 6. CDR3 length: 15 amino acids. The DNA for the CDR3 is TGTGCCAGCAGCCACTCCGGGACAGGTCATTCACCCCTCCACTTT. The encoded protein is CASSHSGTGHSPLHF.

This clonotype was detected ten times or more. This chain connects TRBV19 to TRBJ2-5, with D perhaps TRBD1 (6 bases). Germline lookup yields CDR1 LNHDA and CDR2 SQIVND (reference sequence). CDR3 length: 13 amino acids. Trimming removed 10 bases from V and 1 base from J, with 13 bases in between. CDR3 sequence (DNA): TGTGCCACCGGAGGACAGACCCAAGAGACCCAGTACTTC. Protein product: CATGGQTQETQYF.

This rearrangement joins TRBV15 to TRBJ2-3; 14 bases match TRBD2. This CDR3 is built from 18 residues. Per the germline V gene, CDR1 is LNHNV and CDR2 is YYDKDF (reference sequence). V was pared by 2 bases and J by 0 bases, with 4 bases of the junction left unmatched. As DNA, the CDR3 is TGTGCCACCAGCAGAACCGGACTAGCGGGAGGAAGCACAGATACGCAGTATTTT. Amino acids: CATSRTGLAGGSTDTQYF.

The chain couples TRBV20-1 to TRBJ2-3, with D perhaps matching TRBD2 (5 bases). Trimming shortened V by 5 bases and J by 1 base, and 13 bases separated the two germline ends. Germline V CDR1 and CDR2: DFQATT, SNEGSKA (reference sequence). This CDR3 has 14 amino acids. The CDR3 is CSAPIGAGTDTQYF. The CDR3 DNA follows: TGCAGTGCTCCAATCGGAGCGGGCACAGATACGCAGTATTTT.

The rearrangement links TRBV5-1 to TRBJ1-5, with 10 bases fitting TRBD1. The CDR3 is 15 residues long. Trimming cost V 0 bases and J 6 bases; bases outside gene matches: 3. The germline gives CDR1 SGHRS, CDR2 YFSETQ. CDR3 region: CASSLGTGGFQPQHF. In nucleotides, the CDR3 is TGCGCCAGCAGCTTGGGGACAGGGGGTTTTCAGCCCCAGCATTTT.

In the case of this clonotype: The likely explanation is a read error, given a far larger clone one base away. This rearrangement joins TRBV10-3 to TRBJ2-5, with 7 nucleotides matching TRBD1. The CDR3 has 16 residues. With 6 bases clipped from V and 1 base from J, the junction kept 11 bases outside the gene matches. Germline assignment: CDR1 ENHRY and CDR2 SYGVKD. CDR3 sequence (DNA): TGTGCCATCAGCCCATCGACACCAGGGGGCCAAGAGACCCAGTACTTC. It is translated as CAISPSTPGGQETQYF.